A selection of T cell receptor beta chains follows, all from one sample in a study of cytomegalovirus exposure and HLA in healthy donors. Sequenced by immunoSEQ multiplex PCR; TCRdb stores in-frame clones only, minus some. In the table there are 90,000 to 120,000 clones, about 70% of which are singletons. Sequenced: PBMCs. The source of these receptors is a man aged 45-60 years in good health and CMV-seropositive. CDR3s include the opening cysteine and the closing phenylalanine or tryptophan. Fields, in order: clone size, V gene, D gene, J gene, CDR3 DNA, CDR3 protein. A D gene is named only where the DNA matches it firmly. Clone size is shown for a subset of rows, as once, few, many or a class of expanded clone.

clone size: -; V gene: TRBV7-9; D gene: TRBD1; J gene: TRBJ2-2; CDR3 DNA: TGTGCCAGCAGCCGATTCCGGGACAGGGGCAACACCGGGGAGCTGTTTTTT; CDR3 protein: CASSRFRDRGNTGELFF
clone size: -; V gene: TRBV6-5; D gene: TRBD1; J gene: TRBJ1-2; CDR3 DNA: TGTGCCAGCAGTCGACAGGGCTCTAAAGGCTACACCTTC; CDR3 protein: CASSRQGSKGYTF
clone size: -; V gene: TRBV5-6; D gene: -; J gene: TRBJ2-5; CDR3 DNA: TGTGCCAGCAGCTCTTTGTCCGGGTTCCAAGAGACCCAGTACTTC; CDR3 protein: CASSSLSGFQETQYF
clone size: -; V gene: TRBV7-2; D gene: -; J gene: TRBJ1-1; CDR3 DNA: TGTGCCAGCAGCTTAATGACAGCGGGCACTGAAGCTTTCTTT; CDR3 protein: CASSLMTAGTEAFF
clone size: -; V gene: TRBV7-9; D gene: TRBD1; J gene: TRBJ1-2; CDR3 DNA: TGTGCCAGCAGCTCGCCCCGGGACAGAAAAAGAGTCTTGGGCTACACCTTC; CDR3 protein: CASSSPRDRKRVLGYTF
clone size: -; V gene: TRBV5-6; D gene: TRBD1; J gene: TRBJ2-1; CDR3 DNA: TGTGCCAGCAGCTTGGACAGGGGCGGTGAGCAGTTCTTC; CDR3 protein: CASSLDRGGEQFF
clone size: once; V gene: TRBV2; D gene: -; J gene: TRBJ2-5; CDR3 DNA: TGTGCCAGCAGCGGAGGGGACAGCATACAAGAGACCCAGTACTTC; CDR3 protein: CASSGGDSIQETQYF
clone size: once; V gene: TRBV9; D gene: -; J gene: TRBJ1-1; CDR3 DNA: TGTGCCAGCAGCGTAGCTATCCAGGGCACTGAAGCTTTCTTT; CDR3 protein: CASSVAIQGTEAFF
clone size: -; V gene: TRBV30; D gene: -; J gene: TRBJ2-7; CDR3 DNA: TGTGCCTGGAAACCCCTAGGGGCCTCCTACGAGCAGTACTTC; CDR3 protein: CAWKPLGASYEQYF
clone size: -; V gene: TRBV5-4; D gene: TRBD2; J gene: TRBJ2-1; CDR3 DNA: TGTGCCAGCACCGCGGGGGGAACCTACAATGAGCAGTTCTTC; CDR3 protein: CASTAGGTYNEQFF
clone size: -; V gene: TRBV2; D gene: TRBD1; J gene: TRBJ2-7; CDR3 DNA: TGTGCCAGCAGTGCAGGGGACAGTTTCTACGAGCAGTACTTC; CDR3 protein: CASSAGDSFYEQYF
clone size: -; V gene: TRBV14; D gene: TRBD2; J gene: TRBJ2-3; CDR3 DNA: TGTGCCAGCAGCCCCGGCGCGGGAGGTGAAGATACGCAGTATTTT; CDR3 protein: CASSPGAGGEDTQYF
clone size: -; V gene: TRBV19; D gene: TRBD1; J gene: TRBJ1-2; CDR3 DNA: TGTGCCAGTCGGAACAGGGGTGAGAACTATGGCTACACCTTC; CDR3 protein: CASRNRGENYGYTF
clone size: few; V gene: TRBV30; D gene: -; J gene: TRBJ2-3; CDR3 DNA: TGTGCCTGGAGTAAGGCACTAGCAAACACAGATACGCAGTATTTT; CDR3 protein: CAWSKALANTDTQYF
clone size: -; V gene: TRBV5-1; D gene: TRBD2; J gene: TRBJ2-1; CDR3 DNA: TGCGCCAGCAGCTGGGGACTAGCGGGGGGTTACAATGAGCAGTTCTTC; CDR3 protein: CASSWGLAGGYNEQFF
clone size: -; V gene: TRBV10-1; D gene: TRBD1; J gene: TRBJ2-7; CDR3 DNA: TGCGCCAGCAGTATGACAGGGGACTACGAGCAGTACTTC; CDR3 protein: CASSMTGDYEQYF
clone size: few; V gene: TRBV2; D gene: TRBD1; J gene: TRBJ1-3; CDR3 DNA: TGTGCCAGCGCACAGGGGGCCAACTCTGGAAACACCATATATTTT; CDR3 protein: CASAQGANSGNTIYF
clone size: -; V gene: TRBV5-1; D gene: -; J gene: TRBJ1-1; CDR3 DNA: TGCGCCAGCAGCTTGGGGGGCGCCCAGGGTACTGAAGCTTTCTTT; CDR3 protein: CASSLGGAQGTEAFF
clone size: -; V gene: TRBV5-4; D gene: TRBD2; J gene: TRBJ2-3; CDR3 DNA: TGTGCCGCCTCGGGGGGTAGAGGACCCACAGATACGCAGTATTTT; CDR3 protein: CAASGGRGPTDTQYF
clone size: -; V gene: TRBV27; D gene: TRBD1; J gene: TRBJ2-7; CDR3 DNA: TGTGCCAGCAGTTTACCGCGGACAGGCCTATACTACGAGCAGTACTTC; CDR3 protein: CASSLPRTGLYYEQYF
clone size: -; V gene: TRBV19; D gene: TRBD2; J gene: TRBJ2-3; CDR3 DNA: TGTGCCAGTAGTATGATCGGGAGGGCCATAGATACGCAGTATTTT; CDR3 protein: CASSMIGRAIDTQYF
clone size: -; V gene: TRBV21-1; D gene: -; J gene: TRBJ2-4; CDR3 DNA: TGTGCCAGCATCGTGACAGGGGATACAGCCAAAAACATTCAGTACTTC; CDR3 protein: CASIVTGDTAKNIQYF
clone size: -; V gene: TRBV5-4; D gene: -; J gene: TRBJ1-2; CDR3 DNA: TGTGCCAGCAGGGCAGTTAACTATGGCTACACCTTC; CDR3 protein: CASRAVNYGYTF
clone size: -; V gene: TRBV2; D gene: -; J gene: TRBJ1-4; CDR3 DNA: TGTGCCAGCAGTGAATTTTTGGGAGCAACTAATGAAAAACTGTTTTTT; CDR3 protein: CASSEFLGATNEKLFF
clone size: -; V gene: TRBV9; D gene: TRBD2; J gene: TRBJ2-3; CDR3 DNA: TGTGCCAGCAGCGTAGTAGCTAGCGGGGGGGCGGGCACAGATACGCAGTATTTT; CDR3 protein: CASSVVASGGAGTDTQYF
clone size: once; V gene: TRBV9; D gene: -; J gene: TRBJ1-3; CDR3 DNA: TGTGCCAGCAGCGTAGCTGAAGACTCTTACTCTGGAAACACCATATATTTT; CDR3 protein: CASSVAEDSYSGNTIYF
clone size: -; V gene: TRBV28; D gene: -; J gene: TRBJ2-1; CDR3 DNA: TGTGCCAGCAGTTTACAGCGACTTGAGCAGTTCTTC; CDR3 protein: CASSLQRLEQFF
clone size: -; V gene: TRBV25-1; D gene: -; J gene: TRBJ1-1; CDR3 DNA: TGTGCCAGCAGTGACCCCCTCGCCAGGGCAAACACTGAAGCTTTCTTT; CDR3 protein: CASSDPLARANTEAFF
clone size: -; V gene: TRBV10-3; D gene: TRBD2; J gene: TRBJ2-7; CDR3 DNA: TGTGCCATCAGAAAGTCGACTAGCGGAGACGAGCAGTACTTC; CDR3 protein: CAIRKSTSGDEQYF
clone size: -; V gene: TRBV5-5; D gene: TRBD2; J gene: TRBJ2-3; CDR3 DNA: TGTGCCAGCAGCTCCTCAGGGGCGGGGGGGCCCACAGATACGCAGTATTTT; CDR3 protein: CASSSSGAGGPTDTQYF
clone size: -; V gene: TRBV5-1; D gene: TRBD1; J gene: TRBJ2-7; CDR3 DNA: TGCGCCAGCAGCGTGGCCCCGGGACAGGGAGCCTACGAGCAGTACTTC; CDR3 protein: CASSVAPGQGAYEQYF
clone size: -; V gene: TRBV4-1; D gene: -; J gene: TRBJ2-7; CDR3 DNA: TGCGCCAGCAGCCTAGGTTCGGCAGGCAACTCCTACGAGCAGTACTTC; CDR3 protein: CASSLGSAGNSYEQYF
clone size: -; V gene: TRBV12-5; D gene: -; J gene: TRBJ1-4; CDR3 DNA: TGTGCTAGTGGTTTGGTATTGGGCCAGCAAGTTGAAAAACTGTTTTTT; CDR3 protein: CASGLVLGQQVEKLFF
clone size: -; V gene: TRBV5-4; D gene: -; J gene: TRBJ1-1; CDR3 DNA: TGTGCCAGCAGCTTGGTTTTAGGGGGAAACACTGAAGCTTTCTTT; CDR3 protein: CASSLVLGGNTEAFF
clone size: -; V gene: TRBV5-4; D gene: -; J gene: TRBJ1-2; CDR3 DNA: TGTGCCAGCAGTTCCCCACAGGGTCAGTATGGCTACACCTTC; CDR3 protein: CASSSPQGQYGYTF
clone size: -; V gene: TRBV7-9; D gene: -; J gene: TRBJ1-2; CDR3 DNA: TGTGCCAGCAGTAGGGGGAGTGGCTACACCTTC; CDR3 protein: CASSRGSGYTF
clone size: few; V gene: TRBV9; D gene: -; J gene: TRBJ1-4; CDR3 DNA: TGTGCCAGCAGCGTAGGAGGGGGAACTAATGAAAAACTGTTTTTT; CDR3 protein: CASSVGGGTNEKLFF
clone size: once; V gene: TRBV5-1; D gene: -; J gene: TRBJ1-4; CDR3 DNA: TGCGCCAGCAGCCCCTCGCAGGCGACTAATGAAAAACTGTTTTTT; CDR3 protein: CASSPSQATNEKLFF
clone size: -; V gene: TRBV23-1; D gene: TRBD2; J gene: TRBJ2-5; CDR3 DNA: TGCGCCAGCAGTCAAATACTAGGGCGGGGGGTTGGGGAGACCCAGTACTTC; CDR3 protein: CASSQILGRGVGETQYF
clone size: -; V gene: TRBV19; D gene: TRBD1; J gene: TRBJ2-1; CDR3 DNA: TGTGCCAGTATGGGACAGGGTGTCTATGAGCAGTTCTTC; CDR3 protein: CASMGQGVYEQFF
clone size: -; V gene: TRBV11-3; D gene: TRBD1; J gene: TRBJ2-3; CDR3 DNA: TGTGCCAGCAGTCCAAGACAGGGCGGCACAGATACGCAGTATTTT; CDR3 protein: CASSPRQGGTDTQYF
clone size: -; V gene: TRBV27; D gene: -; J gene: TRBJ2-5; CDR3 DNA: TGTGCCAGCGGGCCCCGATCAGACGGGGGGCAGACCCAGTACTTC; CDR3 protein: CASGPRSDGGQTQYF
clone size: once; V gene: TRBV27; D gene: -; J gene: TRBJ2-2; CDR3 DNA: TGTGCCAGCAGTTTATTGGCAGCGAACACCGGGGAGCTGTTTTTT; CDR3 protein: CASSLLAANTGELFF
clone size: -; V gene: TRBV27; D gene: TRBD1; J gene: TRBJ1-6; CDR3 DNA: TGTGCCAGCAGTTTAATCAGGGGGGATTCACCCCTCCACTTT; CDR3 protein: CASSLIRGDSPLHF
clone size: -; V gene: TRBV15; D gene: -; J gene: TRBJ2-7; CDR3 DNA: TGTGCCACCAGCAAAGGACTCTCCTACGAGCAGTACTTC; CDR3 protein: CATSKGLSYEQYF